The rows below give T cell receptor beta chains drawn from one sample of a study of T cells after yellow fever vaccination. One entry per CDR3 protein results from TCRdb running MiXCR on the 5' RACE reads. The data show 300,000 to 400,000 distinct CDR3 sequences, more than 5.5% seen once. This specimen was PBMCs, taken 5 days after the yellow fever booster vaccination. The origin of the receptors is a man in his thirties or forties who received the YFV17D yellow fever vaccine. CDR3s include the opening cysteine and the closing phenylalanine or tryptophan. The order of the fields is J gene, clone size, V gene, D gene, CDR3 DNA, CDR3 protein. D genes are given only for firm matches. Size is omitted from some rows. Given values are once, few, many or a class for expanded clones.

TRBJ2-1,many,TRBV18,TRBD2,TGTGCCAGCTCACCGGGACTAGCGGGAGCTGAGCAGTTCTTC,CASSPGLAGAEQFF
TRBJ2-3,few,TRBV7-2,.,TGTGCCAGCAGCTCTTCCCCCACCCTTACGCAGTATTTT,CASSSSPTLTQYF
TRBJ2-7,.,TRBV28,.,TGTGCCAGCAGTCGGACTGAGGGATCCCACGAGCAGTACTTC,CASSRTEGSHEQYF
TRBJ2-3,.,TRBV27,TRBD2,TGTGCCAGCAGTTTCCTCCTCACTAGCGGGAGTCGCCCAGATACGCAGTATTTT,CASSFLLTSGSRPDTQYF
TRBJ2-3,.,TRBV10-3,TRBD2,TGTGCCATCAGGCAACGAGGACTAGCGGGGACTAGCACAGATACGCAGTATTTT,CAIRQRGLAGTSTDTQYF
TRBJ2-1,many,TRBV28,TRBD2,TGTGCCAGCAGTTTATTTCCTAGCGGAGCAAAGCCGAATGAGCAGTTCTTC,CASSLFPSGAKPNEQFF
TRBJ2-5,many,TRBV4-2,TRBD2,TGTGCCAGCAGCCAAGACGGGACTAGCGGGAGCCAAGAGACCCAGTACTTC,CASSQDGTSGSQETQYF
TRBJ2-7,.,TRBV6-1,.,TGTGCCAGCCGTCCCGGGGGTGGCTACGAGCAGTACTTC,CASRPGGGYEQYF
TRBJ2-7,many,TRBV25-1,.,TGTGCCAGCAGTGCGGGATCCTACGAGCAGTACTTC,CASSAGSYEQYF
TRBJ1-1,many,TRBV3-1,.,TGTGCCAGCAGCGCGCTGTTGAACACTGAAGCTTTCTTT,CASSALLNTEAFF
TRBJ1-4,many,TRBV7-9,.,TGTGCCAGCCGGCGGTCAGCAGAAAAACTGTTTTTT,CASRRSAEKLFF
TRBJ2-7,few,TRBV12-3/TRBV12-4,TRBD2,TGTGCCAGCAGTACTAGCGGGAGACTTGGGACCTACGAGCAGTACTTC,CASSTSGRLGTYEQYF
TRBJ1-4,few,TRBV6-1,TRBD1,TGTGCCACCCAGGGGGTAACTAATGAAAAACTGTTTTTT,CATQGVTNEKLFF
TRBJ2-3,.,TRBV20-1,.,TGCAGTGCTAGCTCGCAGGGCGGGGATACGCAGTATTTT,CSASSQGGDTQYF
TRBJ2-1,.,TRBV20-1,.,TGCTGTGCTAGAGAGGGTCTTCGGGAGCCTTACAATGAGCAGTTCTTC,CCAREGLREPYNEQFF
TRBJ2-1,many,TRBV12-3/TRBV12-4,.,TGTGCCAGCAGTTTTGGGGCATCGTTCTCCAATGAGCAGTTCTTC,CASSFGASFSNEQFF
TRBJ2-2,.,TRBV5-1,.,TGCGCCAGCAGCTTGGAGTCCGGCAACACCGGGGAGCTGTTTTTT,CASSLESGNTGELFF
TRBJ2-5,many,TRBV30,.,TGTGCCTGGAGTGTACGTTTTCCCGAGACCCAGTACTTC,CAWSVRFPETQYF
TRBJ1-2,many,TRBV7-8,TRBD1,TGTGCCAGCAGCGCCTTCCCAATCCGACAGGGAGATGGCTACACCTTC,CASSAFPIRQGDGYTF
TRBJ2-1,.,TRBV7-9,.,TGTGCCAGCAGCCCCCCGGCGGCCAATGAGCAGTTCTTC,CASSPPAANEQFF
TRBJ2-5,many,TRBV7-9,.,TGTGCCAGCAGCGGGCGTCGGGACTTGGAGACCCAGTACTTC,CASSGRRDLETQYF
TRBJ1-1,many,TRBV6-1,.,TGTGCCAGCAACGGCGGAGGGGGGAACACTGAAGCTTTCTTT,CASNGGGGNTEAFF
TRBJ2-1,few,TRBV5-4,TRBD2,TGTGCCAGCAGCCGGACTAGCGGGGCCCCCTACAATGAGCAGTTCTTC,CASSRTSGAPYNEQFF
TRBJ2-5,few,TRBV5-1,.,TGCGCCAGCAGCCCGGCCCCTCTCGCGGGATTAGAGACCCAGTACTTC,CASSPAPLAGLETQYF
TRBJ1-1,few,TRBV29-1,.,TGCAGCGTGAGGGGGACTGAAGCTTTCTTT,CSVRGTEAFF
TRBJ2-7,.,TRBV30,.,TGTGCCTGGAGTGGGCTCAGGGAAACCTCCTACGAGCAGTACTTC,CAWSGLRETSYEQYF
TRBJ2-3,few,TRBV9,.,TGTGCCAGCAGCGTAGAGGCAGATACGCAGTATTTT,CASSVEADTQYF
TRBJ2-5,few,TRBV2,.,TGTGCCAGCAGTGTATTGGAGACCCAGTACTTC,CASSVLETQYF
TRBJ2-1,few,TRBV5-1,TRBD2,TGCGCCAGCAGCGCTGTCCCTAGCGGGCCCAATGAGCAGTTCTTC,CASSAVPSGPNEQFF
TRBJ1-5,many,TRBV20-1,TRBD1,TGCAGTGCTAGCAGTGAGGGGGCTTACAATCAGCCCCAGCATTTT,CSASSEGAYNQPQHF
TRBJ2-3,few,TRBV20-1,.,TGCAGTGCTAGAGGGTCTTGGGGAGGTCCAGATACGCAGTATTTT,CSARGSWGGPDTQYF
TRBJ2-3,few,TRBV29-1,.,TGCAGCGTTGACGGACTAACCGAAGATACGCAGTATTTT,CSVDGLTEDTQYF
TRBJ2-6,few,TRBV5-4,TRBD1,TGTGCCTGCGGGACAGGGGGCGCATCTGGGGCCAACGTCCTGACTTTC,CACGTGGASGANVLTF
TRBJ1-5,few,TRBV18,.,TGTGCCAGCTCACCTTCGTATGGGAATCAGCCCCAGCATTTT,CASSPSYGNQPQHF
TRBJ2-3,.,TRBV5-1,.,TGCGCCAGCAGCCGGGATCCTACTACCCTCACAGATACGCAGTATTTT,CASSRDPTTLTDTQYF
TRBJ2-7,.,TRBV20-1,.,TGCAGTGCTAGAGATCGGGGCAGTGTTTACGAGCAGTACTTC,CSARDRGSVYEQYF